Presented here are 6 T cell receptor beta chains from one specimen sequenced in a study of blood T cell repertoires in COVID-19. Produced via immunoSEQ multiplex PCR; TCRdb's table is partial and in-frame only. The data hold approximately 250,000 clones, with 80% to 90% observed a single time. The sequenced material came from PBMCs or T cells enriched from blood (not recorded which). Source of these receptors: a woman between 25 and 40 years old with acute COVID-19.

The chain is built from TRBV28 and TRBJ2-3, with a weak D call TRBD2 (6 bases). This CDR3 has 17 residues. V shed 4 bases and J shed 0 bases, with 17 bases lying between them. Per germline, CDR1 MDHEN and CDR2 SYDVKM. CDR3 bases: TGTGCCAGCAGTTCCCGGGGGAGAGCGGCTAGCACAGATACGCAGTATTTT. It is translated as CASSSRGRAASTDTQYF.

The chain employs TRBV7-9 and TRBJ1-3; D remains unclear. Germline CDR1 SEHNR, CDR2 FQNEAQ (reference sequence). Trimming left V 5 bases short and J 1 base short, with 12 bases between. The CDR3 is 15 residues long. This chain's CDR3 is CASSPPSLSGNTIYF. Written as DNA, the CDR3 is TGTGCCAGCAGCCCCCCAAGCCTTTCTGGAAACACCATATATTTT.

The CDR3 DNA follows: TGTGCCAGCAGTCCCCCAGGGGGTCTTGAGCAGTTCTTC. Its translation: CASSPPGGLEQFF. The chain links TRBV28 to TRBJ2-1; TRBD1 matches 7 bases. CDR1 and CDR2 (germline): MDHEN, SYDVKM. J was trimmed by 9 bases and V by 5 bases; bases with no gene match: 7. The CDR3 extends over 13 amino acids.

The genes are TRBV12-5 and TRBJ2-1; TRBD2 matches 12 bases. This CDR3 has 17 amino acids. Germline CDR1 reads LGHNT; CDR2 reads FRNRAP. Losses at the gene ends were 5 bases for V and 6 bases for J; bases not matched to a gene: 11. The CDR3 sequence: CASGILAGGSFPNEQFF. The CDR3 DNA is TGTGCTAGTGGTATCCTAGCGGGAGGGTCCTTCCCCAATGAGCAGTTCTTC.

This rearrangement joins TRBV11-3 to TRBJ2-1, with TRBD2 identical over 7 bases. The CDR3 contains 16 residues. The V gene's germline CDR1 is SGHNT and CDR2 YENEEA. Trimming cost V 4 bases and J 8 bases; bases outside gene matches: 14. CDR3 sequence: CASSSGEGKGPYEQFF. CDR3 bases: TGTGCCAGCAGCTCCGGGGAGGGTAAGGGGCCCTATGAGCAGTTCTTC.

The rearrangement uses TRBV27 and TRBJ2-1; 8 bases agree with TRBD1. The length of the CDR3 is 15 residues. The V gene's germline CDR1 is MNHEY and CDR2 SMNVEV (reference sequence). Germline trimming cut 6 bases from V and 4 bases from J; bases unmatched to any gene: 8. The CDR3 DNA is TGTGCCAGCAGGGAGGGGACAGGAAATTACAATGAGCAGTTCTTC. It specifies CASREGTGNYNEQFF.